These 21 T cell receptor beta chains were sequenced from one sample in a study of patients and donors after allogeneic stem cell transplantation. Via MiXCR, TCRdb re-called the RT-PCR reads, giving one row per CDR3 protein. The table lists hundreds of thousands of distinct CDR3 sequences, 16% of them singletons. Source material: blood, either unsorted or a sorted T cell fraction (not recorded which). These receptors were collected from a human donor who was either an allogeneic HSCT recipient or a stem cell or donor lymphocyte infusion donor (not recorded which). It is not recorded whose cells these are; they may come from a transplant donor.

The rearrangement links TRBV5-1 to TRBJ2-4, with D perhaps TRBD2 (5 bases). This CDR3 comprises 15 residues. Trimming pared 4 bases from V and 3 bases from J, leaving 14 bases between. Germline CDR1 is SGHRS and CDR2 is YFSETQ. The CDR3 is CASSPSGVGKNIQYF. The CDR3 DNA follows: TGCGCCAGCAGCCCCTCCGGGGTGGGCAAAAACATTCAGTACTTC.

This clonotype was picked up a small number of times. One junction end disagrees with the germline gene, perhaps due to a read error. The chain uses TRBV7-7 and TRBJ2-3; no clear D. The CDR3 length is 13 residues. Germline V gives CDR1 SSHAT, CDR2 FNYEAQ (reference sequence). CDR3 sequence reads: CASSLVRGDTQYF. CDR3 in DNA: TGTGCTAGCAGCTTAGTGCGAGGAGATACGCAGTATTTT.

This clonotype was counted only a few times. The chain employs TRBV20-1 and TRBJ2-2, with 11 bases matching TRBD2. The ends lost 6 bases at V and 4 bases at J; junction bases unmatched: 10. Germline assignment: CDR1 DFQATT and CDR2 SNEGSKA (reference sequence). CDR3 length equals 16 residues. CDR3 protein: CSASLAGVAGTGELFF. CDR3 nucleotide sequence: TGCAGTGCCTCACTAGCGGGGGTAGCGGGCACCGGGGAGCTGTTTTTT.

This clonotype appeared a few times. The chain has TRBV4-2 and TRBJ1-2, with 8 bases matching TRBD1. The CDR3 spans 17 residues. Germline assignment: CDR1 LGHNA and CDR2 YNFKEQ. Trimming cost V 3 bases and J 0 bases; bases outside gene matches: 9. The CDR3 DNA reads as TGTGCCAGCAGCCAGGGCGACAGGGGACAAGCTAACTATGGCTACACCTTC. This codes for CASSQGDRGQANYGYTF.

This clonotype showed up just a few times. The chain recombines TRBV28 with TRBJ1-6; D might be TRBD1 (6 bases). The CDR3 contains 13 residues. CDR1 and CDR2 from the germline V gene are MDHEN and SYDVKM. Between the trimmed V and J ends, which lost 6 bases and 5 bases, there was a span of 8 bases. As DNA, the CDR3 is TGTGCCAGCAGGGACAGAGATAATTCACCCCTCCACTTT. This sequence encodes CASRDRDNSPLHF.

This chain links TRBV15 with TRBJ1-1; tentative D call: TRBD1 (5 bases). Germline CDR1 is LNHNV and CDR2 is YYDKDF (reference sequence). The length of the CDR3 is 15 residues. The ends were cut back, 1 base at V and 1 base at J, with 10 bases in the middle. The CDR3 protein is CATSRGRATNTEAFF. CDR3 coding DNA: TGTGCCACCAGCAGAGGCAGGGCTACGAACACTGAAGCTTTCTTT.

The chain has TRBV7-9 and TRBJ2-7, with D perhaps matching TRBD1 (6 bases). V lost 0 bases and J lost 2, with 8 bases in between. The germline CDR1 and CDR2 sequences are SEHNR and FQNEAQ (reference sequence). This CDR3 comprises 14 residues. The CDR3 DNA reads TGTGCCAGCAGCTTAGCGGCAGGGGCCTACGAGCAGTACTTC. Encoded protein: CASSLAAGAYEQYF.

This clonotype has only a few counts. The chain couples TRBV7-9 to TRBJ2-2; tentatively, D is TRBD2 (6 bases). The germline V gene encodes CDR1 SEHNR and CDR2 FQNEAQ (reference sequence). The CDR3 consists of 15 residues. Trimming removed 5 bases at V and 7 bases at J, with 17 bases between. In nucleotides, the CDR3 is TGTGCCAGCAGCCAGCGGGCTACTGGGTTCGGGGAGCTGTTTTTT. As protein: CASSQRATGFGELFF.

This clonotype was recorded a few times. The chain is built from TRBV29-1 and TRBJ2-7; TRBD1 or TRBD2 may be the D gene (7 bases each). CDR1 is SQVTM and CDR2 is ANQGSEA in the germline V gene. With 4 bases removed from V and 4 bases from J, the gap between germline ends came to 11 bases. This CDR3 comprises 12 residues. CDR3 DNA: TGCAGCGTTGGACAGGGAGGGTACGAGCAGTACTTC. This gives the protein CSVGQGGYEQYF.

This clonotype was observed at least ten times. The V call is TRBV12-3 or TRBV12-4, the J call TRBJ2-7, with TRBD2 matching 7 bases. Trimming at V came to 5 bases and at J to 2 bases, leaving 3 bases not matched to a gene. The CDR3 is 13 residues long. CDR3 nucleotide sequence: TGTGCCAGCAGTCTTCGGGGGGCCTACGAGCAGTACTTC. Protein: CASSLRGAYEQYF.

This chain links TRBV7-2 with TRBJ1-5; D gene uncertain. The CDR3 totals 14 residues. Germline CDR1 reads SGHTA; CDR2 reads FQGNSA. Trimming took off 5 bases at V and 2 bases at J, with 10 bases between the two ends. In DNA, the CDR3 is TGTGCCAGCAGCGCCGGACTTCGCAATCAGCCCCAGCATTTT. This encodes CASSAGLRNQPQHF.

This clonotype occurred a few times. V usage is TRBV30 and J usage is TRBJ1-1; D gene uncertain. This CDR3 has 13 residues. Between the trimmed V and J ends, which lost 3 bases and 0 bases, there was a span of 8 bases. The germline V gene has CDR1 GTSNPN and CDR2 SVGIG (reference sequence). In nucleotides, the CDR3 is TGTGCCTGGAGGGTCCGTTTGAACACTGAAGCTTTCTTT. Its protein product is CAWRVRLNTEAFF. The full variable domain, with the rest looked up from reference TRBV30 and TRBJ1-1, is SQTIHQWPATLVQPVGSPLSLECTVEGTSNPNLYWYRQAAGRGLQLLFYSVGIGQISSEVPQNLSASRPQDRQFILSSKKLLLSDSGFYLCAWRVRLNTEAFFGQGTRLTVV.

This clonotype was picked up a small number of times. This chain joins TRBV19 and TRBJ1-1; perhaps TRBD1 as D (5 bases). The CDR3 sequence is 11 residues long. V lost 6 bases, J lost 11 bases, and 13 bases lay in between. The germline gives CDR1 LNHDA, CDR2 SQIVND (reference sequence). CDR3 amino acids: CASRLAGWAFF. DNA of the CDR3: TGTGCCAGTAGGCTGGCAGGGTGGGCTTTCTTT.

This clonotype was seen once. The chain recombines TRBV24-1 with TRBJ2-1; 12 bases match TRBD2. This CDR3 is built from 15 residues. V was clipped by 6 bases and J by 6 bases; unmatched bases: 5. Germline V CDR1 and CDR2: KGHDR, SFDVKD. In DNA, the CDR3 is TGTGCCACCAGTTCTAGCGGGAGGGCCTCCAATGAGCAGTTCTTC. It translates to CATSSSGRASNEQFF.

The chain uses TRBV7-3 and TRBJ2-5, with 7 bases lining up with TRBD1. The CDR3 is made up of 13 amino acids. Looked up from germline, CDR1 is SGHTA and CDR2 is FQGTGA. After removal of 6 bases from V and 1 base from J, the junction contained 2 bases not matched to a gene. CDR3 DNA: TGTGCCAGCAGGAGGGACAGCCAAGAGACCCAGTACTTC. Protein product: CASRRDSQETQYF.

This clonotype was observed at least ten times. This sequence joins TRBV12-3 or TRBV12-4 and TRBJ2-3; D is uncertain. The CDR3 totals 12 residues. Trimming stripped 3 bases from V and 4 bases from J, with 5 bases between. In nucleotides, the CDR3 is TGTGCCAGCAGTTTTAGCCCAGATACGCAGTATTTT. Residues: CASSFSPDTQYF.

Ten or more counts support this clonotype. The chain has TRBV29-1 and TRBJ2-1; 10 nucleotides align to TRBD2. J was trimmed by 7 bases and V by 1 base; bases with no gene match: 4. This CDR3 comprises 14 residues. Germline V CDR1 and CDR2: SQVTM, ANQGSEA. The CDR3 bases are TGCAGCGTTGAAGGCACTAGCGGGACAAATGAGCAGTTCTTC. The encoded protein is CSVEGTSGTNEQFF.

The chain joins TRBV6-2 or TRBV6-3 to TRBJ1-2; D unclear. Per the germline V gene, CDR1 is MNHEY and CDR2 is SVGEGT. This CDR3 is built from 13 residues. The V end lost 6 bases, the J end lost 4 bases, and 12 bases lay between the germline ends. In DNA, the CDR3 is TGTGCCAGCAGCCGCCGACACATCTATGGCTACACCTTC. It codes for CASSRRHIYGYTF.

For the CDR3, the DNA is TGTGCCAGCAGCTTAGGGACAGGTCCTCTCCGGCCCCAGCATTTT. Its protein is CASSLGTGPLRPQHF. The J gene is TRBJ1-5, the V gene TRBV13; D might be TRBD1 (6 bases). Trimming removed 0 bases at V and 9 bases at J, with 15 bases between. Germline values: CDR1 PRHDT, CDR2 FYEKMQ (reference sequence). The CDR3 contains 15 residues. The full variable domain, in which reference TRBV13 and TRBJ1-5 provide the parts outside the CDR3, is AAGVIQSPRHLIKEKRETATLKCYPIPRHDTVYWYQQGPGQDPQFLISFYEKMQSDKGSIPDRFSAQQFSDYHSELNMSSLELGDSALYFCASSLGTGPLRPQHFGDGTRLSIL.

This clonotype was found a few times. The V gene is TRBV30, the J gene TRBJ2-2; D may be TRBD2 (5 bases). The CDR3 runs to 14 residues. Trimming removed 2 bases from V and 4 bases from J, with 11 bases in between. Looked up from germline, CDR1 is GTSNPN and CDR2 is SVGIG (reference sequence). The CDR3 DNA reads TGTGCCTGGAGTACCGGGGTCGGCACCGGGGAGCTGTTTTTT. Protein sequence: CAWSTGVGTGELFF.

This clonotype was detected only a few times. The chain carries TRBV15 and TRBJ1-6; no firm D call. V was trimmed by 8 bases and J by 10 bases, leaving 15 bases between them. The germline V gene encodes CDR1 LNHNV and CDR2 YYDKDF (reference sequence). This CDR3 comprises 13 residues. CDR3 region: CATGTGKGSPLHF. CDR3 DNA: TGTGCCACCGGCACGGGGAAAGGATCACCCCTCCACTTT.